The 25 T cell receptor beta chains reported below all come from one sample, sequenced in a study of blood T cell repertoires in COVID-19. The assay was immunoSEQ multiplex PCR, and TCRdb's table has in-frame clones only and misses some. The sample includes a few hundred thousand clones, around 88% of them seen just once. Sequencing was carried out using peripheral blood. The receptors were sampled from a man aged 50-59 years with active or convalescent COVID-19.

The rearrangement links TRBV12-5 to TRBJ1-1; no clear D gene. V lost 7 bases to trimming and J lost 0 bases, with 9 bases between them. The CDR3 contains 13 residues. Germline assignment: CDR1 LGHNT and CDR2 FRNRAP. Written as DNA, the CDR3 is TGTGCTAGTGCGGCGGCGGTGAACACTGAAGCTTTCTTT. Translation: CASAAAVNTEAFF.

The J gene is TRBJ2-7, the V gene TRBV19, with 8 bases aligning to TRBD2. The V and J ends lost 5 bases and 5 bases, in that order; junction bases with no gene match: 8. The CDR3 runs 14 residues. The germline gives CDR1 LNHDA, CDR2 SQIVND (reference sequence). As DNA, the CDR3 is TGTGCCAGTAGTCCCGGGAGGGGTTGGCACGAGCAGTACTTC. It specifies CASSPGRGWHEQYF. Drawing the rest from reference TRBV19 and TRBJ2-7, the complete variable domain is DGGITQSPKYLFRKEGQNVTLSCEQNLNHDAMYWYRQDPGQGLRLIYYSQIVNDFQKGDIAEGYSVSREKKESFPLTVTSAQKNPTAFYLCASSPGRGWHEQYFGPGTRLTVT.

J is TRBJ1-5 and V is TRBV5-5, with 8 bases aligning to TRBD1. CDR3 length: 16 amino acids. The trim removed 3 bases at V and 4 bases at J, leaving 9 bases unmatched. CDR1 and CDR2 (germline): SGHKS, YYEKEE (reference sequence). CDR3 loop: CASSSTRQGINQPQHF. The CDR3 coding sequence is TGTGCCAGCAGCTCGACTAGACAGGGGATAAATCAGCCCCAGCATTTT.

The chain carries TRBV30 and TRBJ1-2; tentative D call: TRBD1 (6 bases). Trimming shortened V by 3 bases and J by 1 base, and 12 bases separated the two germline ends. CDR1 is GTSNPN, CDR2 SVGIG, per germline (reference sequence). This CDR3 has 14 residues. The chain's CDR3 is CAWSPGQSNYGYTF. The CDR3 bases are TGTGCCTGGAGCCCCGGACAGAGTAACTATGGCTACACCTTC.

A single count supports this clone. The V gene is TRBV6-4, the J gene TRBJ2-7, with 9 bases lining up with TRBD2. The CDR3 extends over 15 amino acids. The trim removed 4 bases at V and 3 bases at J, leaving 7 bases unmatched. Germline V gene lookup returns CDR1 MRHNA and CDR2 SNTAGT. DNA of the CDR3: TGTGCCAGCAGTGTTAGCGGGAGTTCTAACTACGAGCAGTACTTC. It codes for CASSVSGSSNYEQYF.

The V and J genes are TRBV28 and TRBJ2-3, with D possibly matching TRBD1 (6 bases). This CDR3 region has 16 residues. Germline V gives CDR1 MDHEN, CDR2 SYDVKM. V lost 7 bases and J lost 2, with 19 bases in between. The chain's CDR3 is CASKGSLTGYTDTQYF. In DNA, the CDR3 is TGTGCCAGCAAAGGTTCTCTTACAGGGTACACAGATACGCAGTATTTT.

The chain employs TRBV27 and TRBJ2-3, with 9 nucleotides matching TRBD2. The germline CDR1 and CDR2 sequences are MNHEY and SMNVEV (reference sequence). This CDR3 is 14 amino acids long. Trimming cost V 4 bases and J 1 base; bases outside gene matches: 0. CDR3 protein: CASSWTSGTDTQYF. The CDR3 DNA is TGTGCCAGCAGTTGGACTAGCGGCACAGATACGCAGTATTTT.

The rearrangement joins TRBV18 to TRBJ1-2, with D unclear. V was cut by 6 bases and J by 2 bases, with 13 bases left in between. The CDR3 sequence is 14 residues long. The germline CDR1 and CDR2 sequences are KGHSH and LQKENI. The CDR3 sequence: CASSRGWANYGYTF. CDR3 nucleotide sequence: TGTGCCAGCTCGCGGGGTTGGGCCAACTATGGCTACACCTTC.

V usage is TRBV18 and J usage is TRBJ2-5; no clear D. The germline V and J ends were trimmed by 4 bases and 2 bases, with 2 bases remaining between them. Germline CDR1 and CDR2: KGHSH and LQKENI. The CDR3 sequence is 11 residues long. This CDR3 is CASSLQETQYF. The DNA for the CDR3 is TGTGCCAGCTCACTACAAGAGACCCAGTACTTC.

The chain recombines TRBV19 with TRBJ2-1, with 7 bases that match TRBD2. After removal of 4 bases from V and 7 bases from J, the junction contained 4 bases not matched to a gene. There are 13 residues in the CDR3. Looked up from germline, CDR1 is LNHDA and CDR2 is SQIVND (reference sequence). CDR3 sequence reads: CASSNSGPNEQFF. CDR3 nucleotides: TGTGCCAGTAGTAATAGCGGGCCAAATGAGCAGTTCTTC.

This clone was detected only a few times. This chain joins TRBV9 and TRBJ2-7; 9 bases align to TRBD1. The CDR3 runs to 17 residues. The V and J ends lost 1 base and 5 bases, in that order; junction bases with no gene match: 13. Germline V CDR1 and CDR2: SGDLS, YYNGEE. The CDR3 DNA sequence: TGTGCCAGCAGCGTATATCCAAAACAGGGGGCCATCCACGAGCAGTACTTC. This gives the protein CASSVYPKQGAIHEQYF.

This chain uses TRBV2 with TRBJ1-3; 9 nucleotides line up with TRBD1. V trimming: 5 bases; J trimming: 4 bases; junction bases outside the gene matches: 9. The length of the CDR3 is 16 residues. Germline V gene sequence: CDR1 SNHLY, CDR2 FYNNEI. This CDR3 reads CASSRDRDEVGNTIYF. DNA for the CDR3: TGTGCCAGCAGTCGGGACAGGGACGAGGTGGGAAACACCATATATTTT.

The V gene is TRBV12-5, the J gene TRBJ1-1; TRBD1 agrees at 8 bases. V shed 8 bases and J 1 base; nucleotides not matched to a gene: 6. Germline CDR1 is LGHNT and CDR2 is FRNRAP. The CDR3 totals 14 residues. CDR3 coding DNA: TGTGCTAGTCTCAGGGGACAGGAGAACACTGAAGCTTTCTTT. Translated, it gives CASLRGQENTEAFF.

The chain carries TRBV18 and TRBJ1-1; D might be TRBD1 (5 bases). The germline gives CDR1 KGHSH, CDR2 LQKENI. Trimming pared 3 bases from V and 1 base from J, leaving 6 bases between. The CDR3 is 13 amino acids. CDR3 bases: TGTGCCAGCTCACCCCAGGGGAACACTGAAGCTTTCTTT. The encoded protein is CASSPQGNTEAFF.

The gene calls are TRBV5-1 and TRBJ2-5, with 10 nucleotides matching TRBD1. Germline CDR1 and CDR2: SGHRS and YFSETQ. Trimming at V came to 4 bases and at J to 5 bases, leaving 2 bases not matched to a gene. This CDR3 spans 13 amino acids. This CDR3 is CASSAGQGETQYF. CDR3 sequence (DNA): TGCGCCAGCAGCGCGGGACAGGGGGAGACCCAGTACTTC. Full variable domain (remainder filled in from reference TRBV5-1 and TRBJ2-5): KAGVTQTPRYLIKTRGQQVTLSCSPISGHRSVSWYQQTPGQGLQFLFEYFSETQRNKGNFPGRFSGRQFSNSRSEMNVSTLELGDSALYLCASSAGQGETQYFGPGTRLLVL.

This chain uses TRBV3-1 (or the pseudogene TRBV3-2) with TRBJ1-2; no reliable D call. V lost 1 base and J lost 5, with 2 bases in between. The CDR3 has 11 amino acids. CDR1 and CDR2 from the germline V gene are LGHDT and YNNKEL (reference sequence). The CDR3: CASSQAYGYTF. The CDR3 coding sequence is TGTGCCAGCAGCCAAGCATATGGCTACACCTTC.

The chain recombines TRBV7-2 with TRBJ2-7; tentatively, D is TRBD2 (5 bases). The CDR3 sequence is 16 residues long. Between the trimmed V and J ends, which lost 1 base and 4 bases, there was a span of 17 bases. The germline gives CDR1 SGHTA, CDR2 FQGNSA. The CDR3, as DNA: TGTGCCAGCAGCTTAGAGACTCCGGGAATAGGGTACGAGCAGTACTTC. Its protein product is CASSLETPGIGYEQYF.

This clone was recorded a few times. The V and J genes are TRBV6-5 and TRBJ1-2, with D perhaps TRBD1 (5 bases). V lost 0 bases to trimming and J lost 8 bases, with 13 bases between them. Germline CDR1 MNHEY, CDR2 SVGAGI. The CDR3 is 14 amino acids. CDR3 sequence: CASSYSQSSGGYTF. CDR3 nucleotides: TGTGCCAGCAGTTACTCGCAGTCATCAGGGGGCTACACCTTC.

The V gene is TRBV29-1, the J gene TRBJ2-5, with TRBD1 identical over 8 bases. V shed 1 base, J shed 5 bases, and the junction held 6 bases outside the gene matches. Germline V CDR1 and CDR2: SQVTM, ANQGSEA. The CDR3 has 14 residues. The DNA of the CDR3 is TGCAGCGTTGAAGGCAGGGGGCGAGGGGAGACCCAGTACTTC. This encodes CSVEGRGRGETQYF.

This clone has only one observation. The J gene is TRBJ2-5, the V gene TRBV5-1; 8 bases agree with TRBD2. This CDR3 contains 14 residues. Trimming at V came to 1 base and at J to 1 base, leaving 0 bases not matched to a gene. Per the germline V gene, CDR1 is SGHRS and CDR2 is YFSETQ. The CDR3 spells CASSLTSGQETQYF. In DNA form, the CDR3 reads TGCGCCAGCAGCTTGACTAGCGGCCAAGAGACCCAGTACTTC.

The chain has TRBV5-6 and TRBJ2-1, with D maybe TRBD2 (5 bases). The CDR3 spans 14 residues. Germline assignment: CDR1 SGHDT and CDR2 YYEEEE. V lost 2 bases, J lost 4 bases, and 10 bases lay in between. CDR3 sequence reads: CASSLGGAYNEQFF. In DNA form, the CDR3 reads TGTGCCAGCAGCTTAGGAGGAGCTTACAATGAGCAGTTCTTC.

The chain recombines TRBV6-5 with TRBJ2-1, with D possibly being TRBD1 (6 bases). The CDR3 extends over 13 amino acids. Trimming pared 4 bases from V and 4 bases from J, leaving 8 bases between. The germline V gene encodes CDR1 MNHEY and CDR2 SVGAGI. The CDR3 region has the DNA TGTGCCAGCAGTTTGGACAGATACAATGAGCAGTTCTTC. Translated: CASSLDRYNEQFF.

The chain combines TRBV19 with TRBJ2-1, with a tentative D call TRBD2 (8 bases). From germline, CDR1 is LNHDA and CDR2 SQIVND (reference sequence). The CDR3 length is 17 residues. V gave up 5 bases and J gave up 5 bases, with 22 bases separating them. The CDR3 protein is CASSSPSGLTGNNEQFF. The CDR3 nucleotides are TGTGCCAGTAGTTCGCCTAGCGGGCTGACAGGGAACAATGAGCAGTTCTTC. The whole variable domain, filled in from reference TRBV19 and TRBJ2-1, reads DGGITQSPKYLFRKEGQNVTLSCEQNLNHDAMYWYRQDPGQGLRLIYYSQIVNDFQKGDIAEGYSVSREKKESFPLTVTSAQKNPTAFYLCASSSPSGLTGNNEQFFGPGTRLTVL.

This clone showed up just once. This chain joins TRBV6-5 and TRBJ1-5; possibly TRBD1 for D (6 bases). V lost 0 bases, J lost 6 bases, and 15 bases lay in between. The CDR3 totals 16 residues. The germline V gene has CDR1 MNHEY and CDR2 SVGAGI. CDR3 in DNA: TGTGCCAGCAGTTACTCCTCTACAGGGAATCGTCAGCCCCAGCATTTT. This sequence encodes CASSYSSTGNRQPQHF.

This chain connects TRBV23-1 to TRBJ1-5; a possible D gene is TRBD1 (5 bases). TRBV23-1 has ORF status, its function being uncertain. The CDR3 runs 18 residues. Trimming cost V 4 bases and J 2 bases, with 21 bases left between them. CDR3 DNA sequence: TGCGCCAGCAGTCGGACACCTTATCCGAGCAATGGCAATCAGCCCCAGCATTTT. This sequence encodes CASSRTPYPSNGNQPQHF.